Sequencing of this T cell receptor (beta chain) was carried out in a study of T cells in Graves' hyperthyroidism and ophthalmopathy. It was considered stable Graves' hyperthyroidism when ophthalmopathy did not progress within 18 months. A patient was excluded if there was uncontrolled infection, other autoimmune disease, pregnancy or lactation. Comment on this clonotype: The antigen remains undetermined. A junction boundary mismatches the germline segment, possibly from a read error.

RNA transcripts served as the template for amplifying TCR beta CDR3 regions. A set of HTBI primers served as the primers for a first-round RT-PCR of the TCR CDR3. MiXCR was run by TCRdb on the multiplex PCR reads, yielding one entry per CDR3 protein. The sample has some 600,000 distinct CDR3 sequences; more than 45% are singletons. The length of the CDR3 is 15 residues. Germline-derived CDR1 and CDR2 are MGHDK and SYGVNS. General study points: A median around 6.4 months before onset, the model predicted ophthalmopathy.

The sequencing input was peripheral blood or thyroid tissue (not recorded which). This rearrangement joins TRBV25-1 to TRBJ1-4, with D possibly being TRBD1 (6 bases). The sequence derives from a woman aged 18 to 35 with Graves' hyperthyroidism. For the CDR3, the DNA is TGTGCCACCAGTGATTCGTCAGGGGCTAATGAAAAACTGTTTTTT. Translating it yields CATSDSSGANEKLFF. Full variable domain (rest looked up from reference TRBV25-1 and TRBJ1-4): EADIYQTPRYLVIGTGKKITLECSQTMGHDKMYWYQQDPGMELHLIHYSYGVNSTEKGDLSSESTVSRIRTEHFPLTLESARPSHTSQYLCATSDSSGANEKLFFGSGTQLSVL.